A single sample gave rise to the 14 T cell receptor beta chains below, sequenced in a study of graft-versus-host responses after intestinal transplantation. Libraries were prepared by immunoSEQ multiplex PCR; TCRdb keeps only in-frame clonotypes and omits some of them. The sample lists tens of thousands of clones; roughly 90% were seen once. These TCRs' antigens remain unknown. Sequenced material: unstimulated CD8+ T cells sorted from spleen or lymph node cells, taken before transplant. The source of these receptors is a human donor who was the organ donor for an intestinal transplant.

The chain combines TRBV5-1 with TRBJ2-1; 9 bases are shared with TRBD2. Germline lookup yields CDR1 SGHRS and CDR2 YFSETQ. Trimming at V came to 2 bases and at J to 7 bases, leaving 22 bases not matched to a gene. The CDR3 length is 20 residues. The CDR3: CASSFSPRLAVTPPGNEQFF. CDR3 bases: TGCGCCAGCAGCTTTTCTCCTAGACTAGCGGTGACCCCCCCGGGGAATGAGCAGTTCTTC.

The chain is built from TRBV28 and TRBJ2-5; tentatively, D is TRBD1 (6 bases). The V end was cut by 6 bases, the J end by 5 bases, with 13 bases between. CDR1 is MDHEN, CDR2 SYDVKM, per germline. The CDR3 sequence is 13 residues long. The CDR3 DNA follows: TGTGCCAGCAGGCGCAGGGGTGGGGAGACCCAGTACTTC. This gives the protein CASRRRGGETQYF.

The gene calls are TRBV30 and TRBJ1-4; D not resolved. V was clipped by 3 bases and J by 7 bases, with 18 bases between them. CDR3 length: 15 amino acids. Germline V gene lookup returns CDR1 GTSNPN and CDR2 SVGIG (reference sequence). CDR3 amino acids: CAWRVGWGGSEKLFF. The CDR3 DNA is TGTGCCTGGAGAGTAGGATGGGGAGGCTCTGAAAAACTGTTTTTT.

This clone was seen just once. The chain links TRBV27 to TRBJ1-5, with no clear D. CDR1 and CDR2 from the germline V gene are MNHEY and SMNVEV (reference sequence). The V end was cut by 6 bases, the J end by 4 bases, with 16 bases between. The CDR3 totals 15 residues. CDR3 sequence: CASSSHRGDNQPQHF. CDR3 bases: TGTGCCAGCAGCTCTCACCGGGGAGATAATCAGCCCCAGCATTTT.

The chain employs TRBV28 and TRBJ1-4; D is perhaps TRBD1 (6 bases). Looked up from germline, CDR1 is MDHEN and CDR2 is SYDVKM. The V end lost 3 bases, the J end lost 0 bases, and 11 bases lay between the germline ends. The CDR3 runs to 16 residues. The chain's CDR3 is CASSLRQAATNEKLFF. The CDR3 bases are TGTGCCAGCAGTTTGCGACAGGCTGCAACTAATGAAAAACTGTTTTTT.

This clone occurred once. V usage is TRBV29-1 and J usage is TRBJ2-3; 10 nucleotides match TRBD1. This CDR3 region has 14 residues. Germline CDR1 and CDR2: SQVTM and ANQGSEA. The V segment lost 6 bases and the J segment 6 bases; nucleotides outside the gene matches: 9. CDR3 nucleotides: TGCAGCGTACGCGACAGGGGGCTAGCTGATACGCAGTATTTT. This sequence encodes CSVRDRGLADTQYF.

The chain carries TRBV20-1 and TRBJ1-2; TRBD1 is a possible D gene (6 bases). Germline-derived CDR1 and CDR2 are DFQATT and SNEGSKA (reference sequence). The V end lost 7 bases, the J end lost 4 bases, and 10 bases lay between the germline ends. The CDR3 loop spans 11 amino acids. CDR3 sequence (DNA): TGCAGTGACCAACAGGGCTATGGCTACACCTTC. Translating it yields CSDQQGYGYTF.

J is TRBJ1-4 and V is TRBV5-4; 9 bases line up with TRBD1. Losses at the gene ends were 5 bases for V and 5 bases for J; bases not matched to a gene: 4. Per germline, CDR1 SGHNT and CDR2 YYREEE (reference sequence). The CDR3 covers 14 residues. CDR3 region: CASRPGTGNEKLFF. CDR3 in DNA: TGTGCCAGCAGGCCCGGGACAGGGAATGAAAAACTGTTTTTT.

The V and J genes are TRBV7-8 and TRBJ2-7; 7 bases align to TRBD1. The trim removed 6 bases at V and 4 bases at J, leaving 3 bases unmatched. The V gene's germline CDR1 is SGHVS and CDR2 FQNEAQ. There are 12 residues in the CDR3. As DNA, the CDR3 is TGTGCCAGCAGACACAGGGGTTACGAGCAGTACTTC. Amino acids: CASRHRGYEQYF.

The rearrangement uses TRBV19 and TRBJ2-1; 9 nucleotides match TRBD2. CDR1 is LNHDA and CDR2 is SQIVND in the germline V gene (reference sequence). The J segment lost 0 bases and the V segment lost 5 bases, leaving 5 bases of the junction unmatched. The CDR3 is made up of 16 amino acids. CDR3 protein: CASSYRLADSYNEQFF. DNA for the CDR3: TGTGCCAGTAGTTACCGACTAGCGGACTCCTACAATGAGCAGTTCTTC.

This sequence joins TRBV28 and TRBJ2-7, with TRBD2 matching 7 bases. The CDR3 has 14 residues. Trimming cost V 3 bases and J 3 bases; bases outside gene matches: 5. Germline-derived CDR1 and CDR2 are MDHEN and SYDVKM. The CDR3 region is CASSLGGRLYEQYF. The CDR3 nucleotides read TGTGCCAGCAGTTTGGGAGGGAGACTCTACGAGCAGTACTTC.

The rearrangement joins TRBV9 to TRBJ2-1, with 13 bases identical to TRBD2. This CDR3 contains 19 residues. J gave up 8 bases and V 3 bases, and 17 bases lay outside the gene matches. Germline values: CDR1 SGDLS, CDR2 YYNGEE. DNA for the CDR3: TGTGCCAGCAGCGGGCGGGATCGGACTAGCGGGAGTTTATGGGATGAGCAGTTCTTC. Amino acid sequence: CASSGRDRTSGSLWDEQFF.

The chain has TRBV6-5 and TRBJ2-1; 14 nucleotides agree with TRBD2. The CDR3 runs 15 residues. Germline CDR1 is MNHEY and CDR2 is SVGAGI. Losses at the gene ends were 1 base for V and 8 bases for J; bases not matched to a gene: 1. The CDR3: CASSYLGLAGDEQFF. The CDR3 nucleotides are TGTGCCAGCAGTTACTTGGGACTAGCGGGAGATGAGCAGTTCTTC.

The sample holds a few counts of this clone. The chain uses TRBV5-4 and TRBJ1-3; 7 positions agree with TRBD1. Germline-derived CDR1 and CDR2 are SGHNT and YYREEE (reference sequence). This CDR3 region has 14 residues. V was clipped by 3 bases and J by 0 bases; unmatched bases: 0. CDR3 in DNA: TGTGCCAGCAGCTGGGACAGCTCTGGAAACACCATATATTTT. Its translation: CASSWDSSGNTIYF. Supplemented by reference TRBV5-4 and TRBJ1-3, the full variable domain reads ETGVTQSPTHLIKTRGQQVTLRCSSQSGHNTVSWYQQALGQGPQFIFQYYREEENGRGNFPPRFSGLQFPNYSSELNVNALELDDSALYLCASSWDSSGNTIYFGEGSWLTVV.